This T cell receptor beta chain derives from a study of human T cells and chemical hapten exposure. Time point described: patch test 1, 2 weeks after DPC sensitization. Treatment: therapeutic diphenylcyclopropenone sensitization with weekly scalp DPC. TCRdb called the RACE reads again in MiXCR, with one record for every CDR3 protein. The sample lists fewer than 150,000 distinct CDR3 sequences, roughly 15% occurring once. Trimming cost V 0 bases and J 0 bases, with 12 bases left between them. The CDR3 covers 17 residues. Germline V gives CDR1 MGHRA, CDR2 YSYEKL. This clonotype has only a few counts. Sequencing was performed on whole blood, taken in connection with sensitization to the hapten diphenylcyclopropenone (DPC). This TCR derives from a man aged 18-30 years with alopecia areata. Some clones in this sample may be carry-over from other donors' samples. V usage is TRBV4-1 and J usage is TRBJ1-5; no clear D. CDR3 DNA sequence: TGCGCCAGCAGCCAAGAGGGTAGGAGCAATAGCAATCAGCCCCAGCATTTT. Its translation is CASSQEGRSNSNQPQHF.